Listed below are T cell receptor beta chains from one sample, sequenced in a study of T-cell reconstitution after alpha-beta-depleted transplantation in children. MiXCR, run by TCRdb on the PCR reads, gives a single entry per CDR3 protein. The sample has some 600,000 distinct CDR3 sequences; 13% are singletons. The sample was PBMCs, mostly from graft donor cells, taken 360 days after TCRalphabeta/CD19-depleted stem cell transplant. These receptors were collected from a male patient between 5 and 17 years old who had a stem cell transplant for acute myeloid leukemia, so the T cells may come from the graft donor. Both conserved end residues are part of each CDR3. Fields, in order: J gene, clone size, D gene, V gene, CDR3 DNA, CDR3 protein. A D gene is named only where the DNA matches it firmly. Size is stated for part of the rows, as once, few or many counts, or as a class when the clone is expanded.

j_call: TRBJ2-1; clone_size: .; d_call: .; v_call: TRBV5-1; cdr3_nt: TGCGCCAGCAGCTTTCTGTTAACAGTTAGCTCCTACAATGAGCAGTTCTTC; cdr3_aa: CASSFLLTVSSYNEQFF
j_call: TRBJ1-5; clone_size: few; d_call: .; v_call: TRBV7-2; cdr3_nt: TGTGCCAGCAGCCATCTAGGGCACAATCAGCCCCAGCATTTT; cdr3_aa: CASSHLGHNQPQHF
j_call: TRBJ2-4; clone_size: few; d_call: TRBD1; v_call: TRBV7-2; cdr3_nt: TGTGCCAGCAGCCCCGGGACAGGGCTTGGCAAAAACATTCAGTACTTC; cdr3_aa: CASSPGTGLGKNIQYF
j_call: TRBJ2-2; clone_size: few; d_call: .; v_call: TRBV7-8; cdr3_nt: TGTGCCAGCAGCCCGGGACACCGGAACACCGGGGAGCTGTTTTTT; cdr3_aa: CASSPGHRNTGELFF
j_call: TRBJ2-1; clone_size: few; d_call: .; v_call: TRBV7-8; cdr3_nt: TGTGCCAGCAGCTCACTTCCGGGGGATTGGATCAATGAGCAGTTCTTC; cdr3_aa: CASSSLPGDWINEQFF
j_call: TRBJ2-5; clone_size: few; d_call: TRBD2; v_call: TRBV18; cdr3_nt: TGTGCCAGCTCACCCCCGCTAGCGGGAGGGCCGGAGACCCAGTACTTC; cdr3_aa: CASSPPLAGGPETQYF
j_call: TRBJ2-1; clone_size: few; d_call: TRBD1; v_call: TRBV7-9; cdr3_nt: TGTGCCAGCAGCTTAGAAGTGACAGGGAAGGATGAGCAGTTCTTC; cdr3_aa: CASSLEVTGKDEQFF
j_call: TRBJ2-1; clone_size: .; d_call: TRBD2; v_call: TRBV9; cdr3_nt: TGTGCCAGCAGCCCAGGGGGACTAGCCGCTTACAATGAGCAGTTCTTC; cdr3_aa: CASSPGGLAAYNEQFF
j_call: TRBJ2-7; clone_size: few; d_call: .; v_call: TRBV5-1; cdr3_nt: TGCGCCAGTCGCCGGGCCCTCTCCTACGAGCAGTACTTC; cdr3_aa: CASRRALSYEQYF
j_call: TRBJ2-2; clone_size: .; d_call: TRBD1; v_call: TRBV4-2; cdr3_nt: TGTGCCAGCAGCCCCGTGGGACAGCATAACACCGGGGAGCTGTTTTTT; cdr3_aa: CASSPVGQHNTGELFF
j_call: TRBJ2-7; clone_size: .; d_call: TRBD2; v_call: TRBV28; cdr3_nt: TGTGCCAGCACCCAAGTCGGCGGGAGTCCCTACGAGCAGTACTTC; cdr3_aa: CASTQVGGSPYEQYF
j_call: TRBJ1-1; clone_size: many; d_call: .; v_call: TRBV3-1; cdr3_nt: TGTGCCAGCAGCCAAGAGTCGGCAGTGAACACTGAAGCTTTCTTT; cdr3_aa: CASSQESAVNTEAFF
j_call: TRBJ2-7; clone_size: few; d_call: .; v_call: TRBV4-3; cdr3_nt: TGCGCCAGCAGCCAAGGGGAGTCGGTATCTACCTACGAGCAGTACTTC; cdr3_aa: CASSQGESVSTYEQYF
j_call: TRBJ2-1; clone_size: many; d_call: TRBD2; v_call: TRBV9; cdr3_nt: TGTGCCAGCAACGCCCTAGGACTAGCGAACTACAATGAGCAGTTCTTC; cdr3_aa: CASNALGLANYNEQFF
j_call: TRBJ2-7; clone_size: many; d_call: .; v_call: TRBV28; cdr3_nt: TGTGCCAGCAGTTTTGCGACCTACGAGCAGTACTTC; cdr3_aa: CASSFATYEQYF
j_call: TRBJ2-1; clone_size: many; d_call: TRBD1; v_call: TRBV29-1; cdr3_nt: TGCAGCGTGGGACAGGGTGATGCCAGATACAATGAGCAGTTCTTC; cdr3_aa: CSVGQGDARYNEQFF
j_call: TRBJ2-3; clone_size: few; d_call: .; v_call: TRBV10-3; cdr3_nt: TGTGCCATCAGTGAAGGTCGGGGATCAGATACGCAGTATTTT; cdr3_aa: CAISEGRGSDTQYF
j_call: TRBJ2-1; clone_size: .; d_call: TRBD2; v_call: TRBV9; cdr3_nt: TGTGCCAGCAGCGCAAATCTAGCGGGAAGGTCCTACAATGAGCAGTTCTTC; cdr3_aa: CASSANLAGRSYNEQFF
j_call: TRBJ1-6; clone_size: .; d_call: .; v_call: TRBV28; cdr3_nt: TGTGCCAGCAGTCTAAATCCTAACTATAATTCACCCCTCCACTTT; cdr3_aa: CASSLNPNYNSPLHF
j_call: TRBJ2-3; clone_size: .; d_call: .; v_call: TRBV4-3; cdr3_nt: TGCGCCAGCAGCCAAGGACCCCCCCGGTGGAACACAGATACGCAGTATTTT; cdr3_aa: CASSQGPPRWNTDTQYF
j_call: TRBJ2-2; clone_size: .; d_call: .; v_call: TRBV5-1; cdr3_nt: TGCGCCAGCAGTCAGCAATGGGGGTTGAACACCGGGGAGCTGTTTTTT; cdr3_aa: CASSQQWGLNTGELFF
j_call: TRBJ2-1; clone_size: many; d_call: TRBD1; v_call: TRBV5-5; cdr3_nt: TGTGCCAGCAGCTTGGCTGGACAGGGTAACGATGAGCAGTTCTTC; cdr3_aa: CASSLAGQGNDEQFF
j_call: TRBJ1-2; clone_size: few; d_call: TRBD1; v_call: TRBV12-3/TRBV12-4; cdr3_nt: TGTGCCAGCAGTTTGGGGACAGGGGCCGCCCAAGGGAACTATGGCTACACCTTC; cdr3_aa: CASSLGTGAAQGNYGYTF
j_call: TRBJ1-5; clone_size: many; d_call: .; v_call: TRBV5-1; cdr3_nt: TGCGCCAGCAGCGTGGCCGCGGGGATGCAGCCCCAGCATTTT; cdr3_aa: CASSVAAGMQPQHF
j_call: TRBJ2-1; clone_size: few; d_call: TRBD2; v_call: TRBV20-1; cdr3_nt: TGCAGTGCAGATAGCGGGAGGGCCAATGAGCAGTTCTTC; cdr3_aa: CSADSGRANEQFF
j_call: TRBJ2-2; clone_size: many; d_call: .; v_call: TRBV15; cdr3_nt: TGTGCCACCAGCAGAGGACTTAACACCGGGGAGCTGTTTTTT; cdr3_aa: CATSRGLNTGELFF
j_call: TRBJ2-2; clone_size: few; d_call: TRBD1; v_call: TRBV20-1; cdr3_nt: TGCAGTGCTCCTCGGACAGGGGTTAGGACCGGGGAGCTGTTTTTT; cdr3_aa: CSAPRTGVRTGELFF
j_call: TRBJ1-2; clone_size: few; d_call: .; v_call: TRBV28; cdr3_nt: TGTGCCAGCAGTTGGTCCGACGGTAACTATGGCTACACCTTC; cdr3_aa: CASSWSDGNYGYTF
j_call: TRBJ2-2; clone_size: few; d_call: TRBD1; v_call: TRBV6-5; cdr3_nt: TGTGCCAGCAGTTACGTGACAGGGAATTTCGGGGAGCTGTTTTTT; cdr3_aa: CASSYVTGNFGELFF
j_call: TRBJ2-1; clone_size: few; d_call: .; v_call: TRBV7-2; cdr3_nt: TGTGCCAGCAGCCCCCGCCCTTTCTGGAGGGAGCCCTACAATGAGCAGTTCTTC; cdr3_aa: CASSPRPFWREPYNEQFF
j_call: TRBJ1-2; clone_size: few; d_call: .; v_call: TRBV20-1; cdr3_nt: TGCAGTTCCGGGTCATGGGAGGGCTACACCTTC; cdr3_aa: CSSGSWEGYTF
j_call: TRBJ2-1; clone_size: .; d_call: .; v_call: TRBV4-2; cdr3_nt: TGTGCCAGCAGCCAACAGGCTAAAAAAGATGAGCAGTTCTTC; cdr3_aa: CASSQQAKKDEQFF
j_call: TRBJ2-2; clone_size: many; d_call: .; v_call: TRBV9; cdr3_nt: TGTGCCAGCAGGATTAACACCGGGGAGCTGTTTTTT; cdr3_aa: CASRINTGELFF
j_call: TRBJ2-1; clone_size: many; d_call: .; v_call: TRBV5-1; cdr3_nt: TGCGCCAGCGGAAACCCAACCGGGTACAATGAGCAGTTCTTC; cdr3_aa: CASGNPTGYNEQFF
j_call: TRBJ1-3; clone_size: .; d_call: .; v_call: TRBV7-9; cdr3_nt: TGTGCCAGCAGCTTAGCAGAGACAGCGTACTCTGGAAACACCATATATTTT; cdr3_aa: CASSLAETAYSGNTIYF
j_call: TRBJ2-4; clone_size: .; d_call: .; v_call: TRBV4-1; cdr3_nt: TGCGCCAGCAGCCAAGATCAAAGTCAGTGGGCCAAAAACATTCAGTACTTC; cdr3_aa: CASSQDQSQWAKNIQYF
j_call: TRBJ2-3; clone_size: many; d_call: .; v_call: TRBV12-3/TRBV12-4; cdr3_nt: TGTGCCAGCAGTTTATGGGTAACAGGGCCCGGGACAGATACGCAGTATTTT; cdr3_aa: CASSLWVTGPGTDTQYF
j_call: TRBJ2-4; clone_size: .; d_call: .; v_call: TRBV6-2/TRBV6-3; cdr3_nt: TGTGCCAGCAGTTTTCGAATAGCCAAAAACATTCAGTACTTC; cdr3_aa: CASSFRIAKNIQYF
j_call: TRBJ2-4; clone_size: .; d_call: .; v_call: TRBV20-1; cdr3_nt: TGCAGTGCTAGAGACTCCCGAGCCAAAAACATTCAGTACTTC; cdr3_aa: CSARDSRAKNIQYF
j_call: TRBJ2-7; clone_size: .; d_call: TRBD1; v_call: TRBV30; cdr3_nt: TGTGCCTGGAGTGTACGCAGGACAGGGATCAGCAGGAGCTCCTACGAGCAGTACTTC; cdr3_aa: CAWSVRRTGISRSSYEQYF
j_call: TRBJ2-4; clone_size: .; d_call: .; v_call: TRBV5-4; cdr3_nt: TGTGCCAGCAGCCCCTCGACGGGACTAGCCAAAAACATTCAGTACTTC; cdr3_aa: CASSPSTGLAKNIQYF
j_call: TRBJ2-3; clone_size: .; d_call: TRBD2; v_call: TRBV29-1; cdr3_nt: TGCAGCGTTCATACCTCAACTAGCGGGAGAAGAGATACGCAGTATTTT; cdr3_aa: CSVHTSTSGRRDTQYF
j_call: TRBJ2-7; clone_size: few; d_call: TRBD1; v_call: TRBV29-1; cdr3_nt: TGCAGCGGTCGACAGGGAAGTGCCTACGAGCAGTACTTC; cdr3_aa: CSGRQGSAYEQYF
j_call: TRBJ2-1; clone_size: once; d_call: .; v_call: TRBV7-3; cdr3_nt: TGTGCCAGCGCTAGCCCTAGCTCCTACAATGAGCAGTTCTTC; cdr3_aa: CASASPSSYNEQFF
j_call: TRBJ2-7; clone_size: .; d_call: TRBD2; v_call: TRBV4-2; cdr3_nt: TGTGCCAGCAGCCAATTGTCGGGGGGAGGAACCGCCTACGAGCAGTACTTC; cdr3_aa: CASSQLSGGGTAYEQYF
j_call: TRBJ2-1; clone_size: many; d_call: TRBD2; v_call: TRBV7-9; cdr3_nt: TGTGCCAGCAGCCTCCTAGCGGGGGACAATGAGCAGTTCTTC; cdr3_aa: CASSLLAGDNEQFF
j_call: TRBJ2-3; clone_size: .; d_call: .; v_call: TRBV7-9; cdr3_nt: TGTGCCAGCAGCTTTGACGGGCACACAGATACGCAGTATTTT; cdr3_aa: CASSFDGHTDTQYF
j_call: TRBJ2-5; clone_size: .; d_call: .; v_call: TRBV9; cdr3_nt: TGTGCCAGCAGCGTAGGGGGGACCAACCAAGAGACCCAGTACTTC; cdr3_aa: CASSVGGTNQETQYF